This note documents a single TCR beta chain sequence. No antigen is known for it. The data were taken from a study of beta chain features in type 1 diabetes. Across the whole study: Patients were similar to healthy donors in age and gender (as well as in cell yields).

Germline CDR1 and CDR2: MGHDK and SYGVNS. This CDR3 comprises 16 residues. After removal of 1 base from V and 5 bases from J, the junction contained 9 bases not matched to a gene. The sequenced template was cDNA made from the entire isolated RNA. The table came from immunoSEQ multiplex PCR; TCRdb's copy has only in-frame clones and leaves some out. The data contain a few hundred thousand clones, roughly 17% of them seen just once; the ten biggest clones take up 0.07% to 0.095%. Every donor had blood drawn once into heparin, 100 to 150 mL on average. By way of CD45RO/CCR7/CD25/CD127/CD95/CD27, the CD4+ regulatory, stem cell-like memory, central memory and naive cells were sorted. The study's findings and limits: For Type 1 diabetes patients, all four CD4+ subsets carried TCRB CDR3s that were moderately but significantly shorter.

The TCR comes from a man younger than 45 with type 1 diabetes. Input material: naive CD4+ T cells from blood. V gene TRBV25-1 combines with J gene TRBJ1-2, with 8 bases identical to TRBD1. The CDR3, as DNA: TGTGCCAGCAGTGAATCCTGGGCAGGGGGCGCGTATGGCTACACCTTC. Its translation is CASSESWAGGAYGYTF.